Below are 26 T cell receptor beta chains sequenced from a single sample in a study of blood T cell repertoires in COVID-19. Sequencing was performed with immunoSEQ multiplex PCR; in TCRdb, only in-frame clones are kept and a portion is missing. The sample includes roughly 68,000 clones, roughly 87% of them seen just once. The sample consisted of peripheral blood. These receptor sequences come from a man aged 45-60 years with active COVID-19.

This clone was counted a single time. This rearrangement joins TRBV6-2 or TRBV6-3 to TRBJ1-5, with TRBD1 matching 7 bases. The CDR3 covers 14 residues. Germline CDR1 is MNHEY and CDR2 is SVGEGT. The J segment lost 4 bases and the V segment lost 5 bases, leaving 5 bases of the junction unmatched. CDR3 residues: CASSGQAGNQPQHF. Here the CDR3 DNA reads TGTGCCAGCAGTGGACAGGCTGGGAATCAGCCCCAGCATTTT.

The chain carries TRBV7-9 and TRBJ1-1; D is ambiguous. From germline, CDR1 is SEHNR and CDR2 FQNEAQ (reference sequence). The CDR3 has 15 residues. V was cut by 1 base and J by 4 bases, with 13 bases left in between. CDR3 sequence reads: CASSLVGGLSTEAFF. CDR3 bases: TGTGCCAGCAGCTTAGTAGGAGGGTTGAGCACTGAAGCTTTCTTT.

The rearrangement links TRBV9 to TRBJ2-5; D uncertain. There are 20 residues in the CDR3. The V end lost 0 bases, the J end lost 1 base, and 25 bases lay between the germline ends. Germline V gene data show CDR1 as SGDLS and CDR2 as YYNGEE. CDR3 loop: CASSVGIILTGFAAQETQYF. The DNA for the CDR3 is TGTGCCAGCAGCGTAGGTATTATCTTAACCGGGTTTGCGGCCCAAGAGACCCAGTACTTC.

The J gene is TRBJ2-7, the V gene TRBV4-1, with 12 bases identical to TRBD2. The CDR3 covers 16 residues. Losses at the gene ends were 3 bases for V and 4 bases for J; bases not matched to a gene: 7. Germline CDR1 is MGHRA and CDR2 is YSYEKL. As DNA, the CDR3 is TGCGCCAGCAGCCAGACTAGCGGGGGAGGTCGTTACGAGCAGTACTTC. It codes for CASSQTSGGGRYEQYF.

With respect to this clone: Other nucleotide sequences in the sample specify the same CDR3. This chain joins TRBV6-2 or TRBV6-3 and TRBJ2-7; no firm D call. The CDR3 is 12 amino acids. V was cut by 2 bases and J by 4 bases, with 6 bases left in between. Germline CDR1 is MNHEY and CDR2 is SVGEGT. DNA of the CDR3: TGTGCCAGCAGTTACCCCCCATACGAGCAGTACTTC. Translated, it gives CASSYPPYEQYF.

The CDR3 protein is CATGETSGRASEEQYF. CDR3 nucleotides: TGTGCCACCGGAGAGACTAGCGGGAGGGCCTCGGAGGAGCAGTACTTC. V is TRBV24-1 and J is TRBJ2-7; 14 positions match TRBD2. Looked up from germline, CDR1 is KGHDR and CDR2 is SFDVKD. The CDR3 sequence is 16 residues long. Trimming removed 9 bases from V and 7 bases from J; junction bases left unmatched: 13.

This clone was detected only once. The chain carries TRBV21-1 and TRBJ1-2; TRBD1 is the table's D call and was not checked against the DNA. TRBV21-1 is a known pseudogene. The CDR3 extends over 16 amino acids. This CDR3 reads CASSKETQGLDYGYTF. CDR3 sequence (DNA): TGTGCCAGCAGCAAAGAAACGCAGGGGTTGGACTATGGCTACACCTTC.

The CDR3 spells CASSPGGPLQETQYF. The CDR3 DNA is TGCGCCAGCAGCCCGGGGGGGCCCCTACAAGAGACCCAGTACTTC. The chain links TRBV5-1 to TRBJ2-5, with 8 positions matching TRBD2. Germline trimming cut 4 bases from V and 2 bases from J; bases unmatched to any gene: 7. Germline CDR1 is SGHRS and CDR2 is YFSETQ. There are 15 residues in the CDR3.

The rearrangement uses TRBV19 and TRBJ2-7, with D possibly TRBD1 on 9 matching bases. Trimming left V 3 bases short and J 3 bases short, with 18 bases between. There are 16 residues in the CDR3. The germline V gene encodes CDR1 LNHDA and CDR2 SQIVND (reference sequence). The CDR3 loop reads CASSISGTGQNYEQYF. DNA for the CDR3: TGTGCCAGTAGTATTAGCGGGACAGGGCAAAACTACGAGCAGTACTTC. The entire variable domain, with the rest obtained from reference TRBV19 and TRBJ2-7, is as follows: DGGITQSPKYLFRKEGQNVTLSCEQNLNHDAMYWYRQDPGQGLRLIYYSQIVNDFQKGDIAEGYSVSREKKESFPLTVTSAQKNPTAFYLCASSISGTGQNYEQYFGPGTRLTVT.

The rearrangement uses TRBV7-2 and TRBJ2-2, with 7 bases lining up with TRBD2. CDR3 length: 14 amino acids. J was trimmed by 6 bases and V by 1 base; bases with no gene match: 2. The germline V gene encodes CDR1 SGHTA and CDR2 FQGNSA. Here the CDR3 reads CASSLVGGAGELFF. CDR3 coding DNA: TGTGCCAGCAGCTTAGTTGGGGGGGCCGGGGAGCTGTTTTTT.

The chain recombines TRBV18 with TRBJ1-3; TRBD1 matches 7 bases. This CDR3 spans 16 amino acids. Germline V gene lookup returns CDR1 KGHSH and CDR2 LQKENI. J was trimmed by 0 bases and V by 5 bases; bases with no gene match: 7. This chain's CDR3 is CASSMGQLLSGNTIYF. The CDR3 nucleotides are TGTGCCAGCTCAATGGGACAGCTTCTCTCTGGAAACACCATATATTTT. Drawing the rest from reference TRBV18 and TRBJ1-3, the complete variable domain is NAGVMQNPRHLVRRRGQEARLRCSPMKGHSHVYWYRQLPEEGLKFMVYLQKENIIDESGMPKERFSAEFPKEGPSILRIQQVVRGDSAAYFCASSMGQLLSGNTIYFGEGSWLTVV.

This CDR3 is CASRPSGRAYNEQFF. In DNA form, the CDR3 reads TGTGCCAGCAGACCTAGCGGGAGGGCCTACAATGAGCAGTTCTTC. The chain has TRBV6-5 and TRBJ2-1; 12 bases align to TRBD2. CDR1 MNHEY and CDR2 SVGAGI come from the germline V gene. The CDR3 runs 15 residues. V lost 6 bases and J lost 2; bases outside the gene matches: 2.

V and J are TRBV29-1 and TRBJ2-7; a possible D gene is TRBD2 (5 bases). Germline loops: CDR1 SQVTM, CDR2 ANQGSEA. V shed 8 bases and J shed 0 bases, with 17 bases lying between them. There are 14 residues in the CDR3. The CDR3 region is CSLRTHLSSYEQYF. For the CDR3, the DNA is TGCAGCCTCAGGACTCACCTCAGCTCCTACGAGCAGTACTTC.

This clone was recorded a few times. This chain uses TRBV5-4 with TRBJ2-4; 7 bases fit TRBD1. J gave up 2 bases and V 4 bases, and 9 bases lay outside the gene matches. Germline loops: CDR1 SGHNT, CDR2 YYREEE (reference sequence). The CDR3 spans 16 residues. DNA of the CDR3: TGTGCCAGCAGCAAGGGGGCCGGGCGTACCAAAAACATTCAGTACTTC. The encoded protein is CASSKGAGRTKNIQYF.

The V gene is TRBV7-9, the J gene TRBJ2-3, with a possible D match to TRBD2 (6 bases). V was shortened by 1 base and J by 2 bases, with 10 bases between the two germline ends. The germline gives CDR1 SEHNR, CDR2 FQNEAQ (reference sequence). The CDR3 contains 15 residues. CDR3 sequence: CASSLGGAFTDTQYF. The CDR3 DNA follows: TGTGCCAGCAGCTTAGGCGGGGCCTTCACAGATACGCAGTATTTT.

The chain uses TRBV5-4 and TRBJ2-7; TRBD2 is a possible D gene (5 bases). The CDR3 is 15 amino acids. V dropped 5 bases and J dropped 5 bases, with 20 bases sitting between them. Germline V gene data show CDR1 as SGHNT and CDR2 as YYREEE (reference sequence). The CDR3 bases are TGTGCCAGCAGGCCGTTACACGGGAATTCCAACGAGCAGTACTTC. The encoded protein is CASRPLHGNSNEQYF.

The CDR3 DNA reads as TGTGCCAGCAGTACCGGGACAGGGGTTGGCTACACCTTC. Protein: CASSTGTGVGYTF. The chain couples TRBV2 to TRBJ1-2, with 10 nucleotides matching TRBD1. The CDR3 totals 13 residues. V was clipped by 5 bases and J by 7 bases; unmatched bases: 4. Per the germline V gene, CDR1 is SNHLY and CDR2 is FYNNEI.

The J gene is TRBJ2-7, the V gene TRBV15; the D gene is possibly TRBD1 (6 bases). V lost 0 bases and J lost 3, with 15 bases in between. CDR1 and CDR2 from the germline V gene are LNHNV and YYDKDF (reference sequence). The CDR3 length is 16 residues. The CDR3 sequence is CATSRDMQGTRYEQYF. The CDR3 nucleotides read TGTGCCACCAGCAGAGATATGCAGGGGACCCGCTACGAGCAGTACTTC.

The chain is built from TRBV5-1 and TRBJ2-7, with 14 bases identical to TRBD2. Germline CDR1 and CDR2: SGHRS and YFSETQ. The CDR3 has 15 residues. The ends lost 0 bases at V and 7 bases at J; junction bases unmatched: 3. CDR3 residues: CASSLGLAGGGEQYF. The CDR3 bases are TGCGCCAGCAGCTTGGGACTAGCGGGAGGGGGAGAGCAGTACTTC.

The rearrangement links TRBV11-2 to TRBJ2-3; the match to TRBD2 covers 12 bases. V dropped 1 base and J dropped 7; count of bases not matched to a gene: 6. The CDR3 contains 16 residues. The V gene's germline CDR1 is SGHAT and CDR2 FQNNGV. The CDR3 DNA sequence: TGTGCCAGCAGCTTAGGAGCTAGCGGGGGGGCGCATACGCAGTATTTT. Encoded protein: CASSLGASGGAHTQYF.

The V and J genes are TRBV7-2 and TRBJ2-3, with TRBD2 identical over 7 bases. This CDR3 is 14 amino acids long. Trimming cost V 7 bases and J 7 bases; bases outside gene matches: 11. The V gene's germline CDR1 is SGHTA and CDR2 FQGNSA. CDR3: CASTLGGGGYTQYF. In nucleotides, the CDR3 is TGTGCCAGCACCTTGGGCGGGGGAGGATATACGCAGTATTTT.

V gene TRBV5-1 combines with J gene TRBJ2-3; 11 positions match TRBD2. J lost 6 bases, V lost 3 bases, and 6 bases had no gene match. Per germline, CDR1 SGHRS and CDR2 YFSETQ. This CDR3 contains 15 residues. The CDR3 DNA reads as TGCGCCAGCAGCTCGATAGCGGGGGGGCATGATACGCAGTATTTT. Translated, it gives CASSSIAGGHDTQYF. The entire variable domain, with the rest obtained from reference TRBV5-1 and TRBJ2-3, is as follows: KAGVTQTPRYLIKTRGQQVTLSCSPISGHRSVSWYQQTPGQGLQFLFEYFSETQRNKGNFPGRFSGRQFSNSRSEMNVSTLELGDSALYLCASSSIAGGHDTQYFGPGTRLTVL.

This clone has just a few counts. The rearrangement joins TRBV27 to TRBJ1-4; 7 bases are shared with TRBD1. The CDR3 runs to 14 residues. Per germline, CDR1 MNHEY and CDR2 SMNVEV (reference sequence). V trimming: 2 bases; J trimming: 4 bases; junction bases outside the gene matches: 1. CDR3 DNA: TGTGCCAGCAGTTTACGGGACAGTAATGAAAAACTGTTTTTT. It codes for CASSLRDSNEKLFF.

As DNA, the CDR3 is TGTGCCAGCAGTGAGGCCGGACAGGGGGCTGGCTACGAGCAGTACTTC. It is translated as CASSEAGQGAGYEQYF. J is TRBJ2-7 and V is TRBV6-1, with 11 positions matching TRBD1. This CDR3 spans 16 amino acids. Germline values: CDR1 MNHNS, CDR2 SASEGT. Trimming took 3 bases from V and 3 from J; bases not matched to a gene: 7.

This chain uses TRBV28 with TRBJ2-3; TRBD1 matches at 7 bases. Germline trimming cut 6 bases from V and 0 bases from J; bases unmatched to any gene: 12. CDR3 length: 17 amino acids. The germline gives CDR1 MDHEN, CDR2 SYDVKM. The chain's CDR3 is CASSIVPRTGSTDTQYF. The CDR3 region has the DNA TGTGCCAGCAGCATCGTACCGAGGACAGGAAGCACAGATACGCAGTATTTT.

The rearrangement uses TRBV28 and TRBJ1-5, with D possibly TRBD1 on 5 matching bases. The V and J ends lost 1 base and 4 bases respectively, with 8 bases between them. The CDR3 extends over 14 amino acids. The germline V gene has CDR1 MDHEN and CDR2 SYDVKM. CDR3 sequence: CASSLLQGNQPQHF. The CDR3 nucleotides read TGTGCCAGCAGTTTATTGCAGGGAAATCAGCCCCAGCATTTT.